This T cell receptor (beta chain) was sequenced in a study of blood T cells in healthy people across ages. Study-wide results and limits: Older age coincided with a roughly linear decline in TCR beta diversity per million T cells.

Healthy Caucasian individuals from Russia aged about 6 to 95 were enrolled as donors. The authors ran a second PCR of 7 to 11 cycles using a sample-barcoded 5' primer and a J-beta primer mix. There were at least 3 million CDR3-containing paired-end reads obtained from each sample. One entry per CDR3 protein, called by TCRdb with MiXCR from the 5' RACE reads. The table lists 1.5 million to 2 million distinct CDR3 sequences, roughly 30% of them singletons. Details on this clonotype: Its antigen remains unidentified.

The CDR3 sequence is 14 residues long. After removal of 4 bases from V and 1 base from J, the junction contained 4 bases not matched to a gene. Germline V gene data show CDR1 as SGHRS and CDR2 as YFSETQ. The receptor comes from a woman aged 30 to 39 in good health. The source material was blood. The chain carries TRBV5-1 and TRBJ1-1; 7 nucleotides align to TRBD1. The CDR3 loop reads CASSGNRGNTEAFF. For the CDR3, the DNA is TGCGCCAGCAGCGGGAACAGGGGGAACACTGAAGCTTTCTTT.